The 18 T cell receptor beta chains below come from one sample, sequenced in a study of blood T cell repertoires in COVID-19. Clones were read by immunoSEQ multiplex PCR, and TCRdb kept only the in-frame ones, dropping some. This table holds about 270,000 clones, around nine tenths found once. Sequenced input: peripheral blood. These receptors were collected from a man in his forties or fifties with active or convalescent COVID-19.

This clone was detected only once. The V and J genes are TRBV5-1 and TRBJ2-2; a weak D match, TRBD1 (6 bases). CDR3 size: 18 residues. CDR1 is SGHRS, CDR2 YFSETQ, per germline. V lost 0 bases and J 4 bases, leaving 19 bases between the germline ends. The CDR3 nucleotides read TGCGCCAGCAGCTTGGCCCCAGGGGCCGCGCCCGGCACCGGGGAGCTGTTTTTT. Translating gives CASSLAPGAAPGTGELFF.

This rearrangement joins TRBV7-2 to TRBJ2-1; D gene unclear. CDR1 and CDR2 (germline): SGHTA, FQGNSA. The ends were cut back, 5 bases at V and 0 bases at J, with 11 bases in the middle. The CDR3 length is 15 residues. Here the CDR3 DNA reads TGTGCCAGCAGCCCTGAAAGGAGCTCCTACAATGAGCAGTTCTTC. This encodes CASSPERSSYNEQFF.

The CDR3 DNA reads as TGTGCCACCAGGAGGACACAGAACACTGAAGCTTTCTTT. Its translation: CATRRTQNTEAFF. The chain employs TRBV24-1 and TRBJ1-1; weak D call: TRBD1 (5 bases). This CDR3 is 13 amino acids long. The V and J ends lost 7 bases and 1 base respectively, with 9 bases between them. Germline values: CDR1 KGHDR, CDR2 SFDVKD.

This chain joins TRBV4-2 and TRBJ2-1; 10 bases align to TRBD2. The CDR3 spans 19 residues. The V segment lost 4 bases and the J segment 5 bases; nucleotides outside the gene matches: 17. Germline assignment: CDR1 LGHNA and CDR2 YNFKEQ. CDR3 bases: TGTGCCAGCAGCCCGGAATACCCCTCTAGCGGGAGACGAGACAATGAGCAGTTCTTC. This codes for CASSPEYPSSGRRDNEQFF.

The V call is TRBV7-3, the J call TRBJ2-2, with D maybe TRBD2 (6 bases). V shed 4 bases and J shed 6 bases, with 18 bases lying between them. Germline V CDR1 and CDR2: SGHTA, FQGTGA. The CDR3 is 16 residues long. The CDR3 protein is CASSSISWGESGELFF. The CDR3 region has the DNA TGTGCCAGCAGCTCCATCTCATGGGGGGAGTCCGGGGAGCTGTTTTTT.

This clone was recorded once. This chain joins TRBV27 and TRBJ2-5; D gene unclear. CDR3 length: 13 amino acids. Trimming removed 6 bases at V and 3 bases at J, with 11 bases between. Germline CDR1 is MNHEY and CDR2 is SMNVEV (reference sequence). CDR3 nucleotides: TGTGCCAGCAGCTCCTTCGAGGAAGAGACCCAGTACTTC. It specifies CASSSFEEETQYF.

The chain recombines TRBV7-3 with TRBJ2-1; TRBD2 agrees at 13 bases. Germline CDR1 SGHTA, CDR2 FQGTGA. V dropped 3 bases and J dropped 4; count of bases not matched to a gene: 6. CDR3 size: 17 residues. The CDR3 bases are TGTGCCAGCAGCTTCGATTTGGGACTAGCGGGATACAATGAGCAGTTCTTC. This encodes CASSFDLGLAGYNEQFF.

The J gene is TRBJ1-4, the V gene TRBV2, with TRBD1 as a possible D gene (6 bases). Per the germline V gene, CDR1 is SNHLY and CDR2 is FYNNEI. V was cut by 6 bases and J by 14 bases, with 28 bases left in between. The CDR3 runs 16 residues. This chain's CDR3 is CASRGTTTNNEKRLFF. In nucleotides, the CDR3 is TGTGCCAGCAGGGGGACAACAACTAATAATGAAAAAAGGCTGTTTTTT.

This chain joins TRBV9 and TRBJ2-4; 10 positions agree with TRBD2. V lost 0 bases and J lost 2; bases outside the gene matches: 5. Germline V gives CDR1 SGDLS, CDR2 YYNGEE. The CDR3 loop spans 17 amino acids. The CDR3 loop reads CASSVEGSGGPKNIQYF. The CDR3 DNA follows: TGTGCCAGCAGCGTAGAGGGTAGCGGGGGGCCCAAAAACATTCAGTACTTC.

The V gene is TRBV6-1, the J gene TRBJ1-5; D is perhaps TRBD1 (6 bases). This CDR3 has 16 residues. CDR1 and CDR2 from the germline V gene are MNHNS and SASEGT. V was shortened by 3 bases and J by 3 bases, with 15 bases between the two germline ends. The CDR3 spells CASSDQGRQLNQPQHF. The DNA for the CDR3 is TGTGCCAGCAGTGATCAGGGGAGACAGCTCAATCAGCCCCAGCATTTT.

This chain uses TRBV3-1 (or the pseudogene TRBV3-2) with TRBJ2-1; 10 bases agree with TRBD1. V lost 5 bases and J lost 9; bases outside the gene matches: 16. Germline CDR1 LGHDT, CDR2 YNNKEL (reference sequence). This CDR3 region has 17 residues. The CDR3: CASSLQTGGVTSTEQFF. The CDR3 nucleotides are TGTGCCAGCAGCTTACAGACAGGGGGCGTAACGTCCACTGAGCAGTTCTTC.

The CDR3 DNA reads as TGTGCCAGCAGCCAGCAGGGGACACGGGCGTATGGCTACACCTTC. Amino acids: CASSQQGTRAYGYTF. This chain uses TRBV3-1 (or the pseudogene TRBV3-2) with TRBJ1-2, with D perhaps matching TRBD1 (6 bases). The ends were cut back, 3 bases at V and 5 bases at J, with 16 bases in the middle. Germline V gene lookup returns CDR1 LGHDT and CDR2 YNNKEL (reference sequence). The CDR3 loop spans 15 amino acids.

The chain joins TRBV7-3 to TRBJ1-1; no reliable D call. Germline V gene data show CDR1 as SGHTA and CDR2 as FQGTGA. The CDR3 totals 12 residues. V was shortened by 5 bases and J by 5 bases, with 9 bases between the two germline ends. In nucleotides, the CDR3 is TGTGCCAGCAGCCAAGGAGGGACTGAAGCTTTCTTT. Amino acids: CASSQGGTEAFF. The full variable domain, rest sourced from reference TRBV7-3 and TRBJ1-1, is GAGVSQTPSNKVTEKGKYVELRCDPISGHTALYWYRQSLGQGPEFLIYFQGTGAADDSGLPNDRFFAVRPEGSVSTLKIQRTERGDSAVYLCASSQGGTEAFFGQGTRLTVV.

The rearrangement links TRBV6-6 to TRBJ2-3, with TRBD2 identical over 8 bases. J gave up 2 bases and V 5 bases, and 12 bases lay outside the gene matches. The CDR3 covers 17 residues. CDR1 is MNHNY and CDR2 is SVGAGI in the germline V gene (reference sequence). CDR3 in amino acids: CASSPALSGGHTDTQYF. CDR3 in DNA: TGTGCCAGCAGTCCGGCCTTAAGCGGGGGACACACAGATACGCAGTATTTT.

The rearrangement joins TRBV5-5 to TRBJ1-6, with D perhaps matching TRBD1 (5 bases). The CDR3 is 15 amino acids. In germline, CDR1 is SGHKS, CDR2 YYEKEE (reference sequence). Trimming left V 3 bases short and J 7 bases short, with 14 bases between. The CDR3 here is CASSYATENNSPLHF. CDR3 DNA: TGTGCCAGCAGCTACGCGACAGAAAACAATTCACCCCTCCACTTT.

This clone was detected once. The genes are TRBV6-5 and TRBJ2-1; D ambiguous. The V and J ends lost 0 bases and 5 bases respectively, with 11 bases between them. CDR1 is MNHEY, CDR2 SVGAGI, per germline. The CDR3 length is 15 residues. The CDR3 DNA reads TGTGCCAGCAGTTACTCGGCAACAGTAAACAATGAGCAGTTCTTC. It encodes CASSYSATVNNEQFF.

V is TRBV18 and J is TRBJ1-1, with D perhaps TRBD1 (5 bases). V lost 5 bases to trimming and J lost 2 bases, with 12 bases between them. This CDR3 is built from 14 residues. Germline CDR1 KGHSH, CDR2 LQKENI. The CDR3 DNA sequence: TGTGCCAGCTCATCGGAGGGGCCTAACACTGAAGCTTTCTTT. This gives the protein CASSSEGPNTEAFF.

The rearrangement joins TRBV5-4 to TRBJ1-1, with a possible D match to TRBD1 (5 bases). The CDR3 runs to 12 residues. The V gene's germline CDR1 is SGHNT and CDR2 YYREEE (reference sequence). V gave up 4 bases and J gave up 6 bases, with 10 bases separating them. DNA of the CDR3: TGTGCCAGCAGCCTCCCGGGGGCTGAAGCTTTCTTT. This translates into CASSLPGAEAFF.